This T cell receptor beta chain derives from a study of blood T cell repertoires in COVID-19. Germline V gives CDR1 SGDLS, CDR2 YYNGEE. There are 15 residues in the CDR3. V lost 0 bases, J lost 4 bases, and 13 bases lay in between. Sequencing used immunoSEQ multiplex PCR; TCRdb keeps in-frame clones, though not all of them. Among roughly 180,000 clones listed, roughly 85% were seen once. The receptor was derived from a woman in her forties or fifties with COVID-19, enrolled during active disease. The source material was peripheral blood. The gene calls are TRBV9 and TRBJ2-5, with D maybe TRBD1 (5 bases). CDR3 coding DNA: TGTGCCAGCAGCGTAGAGAACAGGCCATCAGAGACCCAGTACTTC. Amino acids: CASSVENRPSETQYF.